This T cell receptor (beta chain) derives from a study of T cell responses to AZD1222 COVID-19 vaccine. Study-level findings and limits: Among vaccine-associated CD4 TCRs, coverage spanned spike, with dominance at 160-218 and 743-854.

Clones were read by immunoSEQ multiplex PCR, and TCRdb kept only the in-frame ones, dropping some. The sample shows about 70,000 clones, approximately 90% of them seen only once. Turning to this clone: Its antigen is currently unknown.

This CDR3 spans 15 amino acids. Germline V gene lookup returns CDR1 SQVTM and CDR2 ANQGSEA. V gave up 3 bases and J gave up 0 bases, with 14 bases separating them. The input for sequencing was peripheral blood, taken 28 days after the second dose of the MenACWY control vaccine. The chain joins TRBV29-1 to TRBJ1-2, with unresolved D. The TCR sequence derives from an adult who received the MenACWY meningococcal vaccine as a control. The CDR3 loop is CSVDTARRTNYGYTF. The CDR3 DNA reads TGCAGCGTTGATACGGCCAGGCGAACTAACTATGGCTACACCTTC.